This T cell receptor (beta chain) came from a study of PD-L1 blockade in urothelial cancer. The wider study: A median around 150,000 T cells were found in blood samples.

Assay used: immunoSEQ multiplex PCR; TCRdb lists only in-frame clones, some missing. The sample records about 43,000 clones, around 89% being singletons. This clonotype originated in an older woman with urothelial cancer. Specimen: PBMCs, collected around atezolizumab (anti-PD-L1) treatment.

The CDR3 loop is CASSVGQRSNEQFF. In DNA, the CDR3 is TGTGCCAGCAGTGTAGGACAGCGCAGTAATGAGCAGTTCTTC. This chain connects TRBV6-1 to TRBJ2-1, with a tentative D call TRBD1 (6 bases). The ends were cut back, 4 bases at V and 7 bases at J, with 14 bases in the middle. Germline assignment: CDR1 MNHNS and CDR2 SASEGT. The CDR3 is 14 amino acids.